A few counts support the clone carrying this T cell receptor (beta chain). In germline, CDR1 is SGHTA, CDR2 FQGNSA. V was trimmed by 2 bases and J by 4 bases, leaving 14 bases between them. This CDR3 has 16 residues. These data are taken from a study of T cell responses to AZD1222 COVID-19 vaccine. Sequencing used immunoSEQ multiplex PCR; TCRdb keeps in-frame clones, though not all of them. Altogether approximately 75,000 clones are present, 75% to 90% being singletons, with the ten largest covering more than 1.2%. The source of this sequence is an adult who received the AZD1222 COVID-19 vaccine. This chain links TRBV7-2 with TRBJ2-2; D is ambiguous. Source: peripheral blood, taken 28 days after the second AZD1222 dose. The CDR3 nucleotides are TGTGCCAGCAGCTTAAGAGCCAGCGTAGTCACCGGGGAGCTGTTTTTT. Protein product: CASSLRASVVTGELFF.